Following are 11 T cell receptor beta chains from one sample sequenced in a study of cytomegalovirus exposure and HLA in healthy donors. A multiplex PCR was run with 60 Vbeta primers and 13 Jbeta primers. Clones were read by immunoSEQ multiplex PCR, and TCRdb kept only the in-frame ones, dropping some. The sample includes approximately 180,000 clones, 72% of them seen just once. Sequencing was performed on PBMCs. Receptors originate from a human donor in good health.

The chain carries TRBV7-3 and TRBJ2-5, with D possibly being TRBD2 (5 bases). The J call could be wrong; TRBJ2-7 is a better fit for the DNA end. The CDR3 totals 14 residues. CDR1 and CDR2 (germline): SGHTA, FQGTGA. The chain's CDR3 is CASSLNGVPREQYF. The DNA of the CDR3 is TGTGCCAGCAGCCTAAACGGGGTACCGCGCGAGCAGTACTTC.

This chain uses TRBV18 with TRBJ2-7, with 9 bases identical to TRBD1. The trim removed 4 bases at V and 2 bases at J, leaving 3 bases unmatched. The CDR3 runs 14 residues. Germline assignment: CDR1 KGHSH and CDR2 LQKENI. The CDR3: CASSRGTGPYEQYF. As DNA, the CDR3 is TGTGCCAGCTCACGCGGGACAGGGCCCTACGAGCAGTACTTC.

V and J are TRBV25-1 and TRBJ1-1; tentatively, D is TRBD1 (5 bases). Germline CDR1 is MGHDK and CDR2 is SYGVNS. The CDR3 has 13 residues. V was pared by 5 bases and J by 6 bases, with 13 bases between. CDR3 in DNA: TGTGCCAGCAGTCCCACAGGTATGGCTGAAGCTTTCTTT. Protein: CASSPTGMAEAFF.

With respect to this clone: The junction does not match germline at one end; this may be a read error. The V gene is TRBV2, the J gene TRBJ1-1; 8 nucleotides agree with TRBD1. The CDR3 loop spans 14 amino acids. Germline V gene sequence: CDR1 SNHLY, CDR2 FYNNEI. CDR3 DNA sequence: TGTGCCAGCAGCGAAGACAGGGGAATCACTGAAGCTTTCTTT. Protein: CASSEDRGITEAFF. The full variable domain, its missing parts supplied by reference TRBV2 and TRBJ1-1, is EPEVTQTPSHQVTQMGQEVILRCVPISNHLYFYWYRQILGQKVEFLVSFYNNEISEKSEIFDDQFSVERPDGSNFTLKIRSTKLEDSAMYFCASSEDRGITEAFFGQGTRLTVV.

This clone showed up just a few times. The CDR3 DNA is TGTGCCAGCAGTGGGTCGATAGCGGGGCTCCAAGAGACCCAGTACTTC. It specifies CASSGSIAGLQETQYF. The chain uses TRBV2 and TRBJ2-5, with TRBD2 identical over 8 bases. V was pared by 4 bases and J by 1 base, with 8 bases of the junction left unmatched. The CDR3 runs 16 residues. Germline assignment: CDR1 SNHLY and CDR2 FYNNEI.

The rearrangement links TRBV5-4 to TRBJ2-1; perhaps TRBD1 as D (6 bases). V was shortened by 4 bases and J by 12 bases, with 26 bases between the two germline ends. Germline lookup yields CDR1 SGHNT and CDR2 YYREEE (reference sequence). The CDR3 consists of 16 residues. CDR3 region: CASSPTQGSVTEVQFF. CDR3 nucleotides: TGTGCCAGCAGCCCTACACAGGGTTCGGTTACAGAGGTGCAGTTCTTC.

In its sample, this clone was seen a few times. V and J are TRBV30 and TRBJ1-1, with no clear D. V lost 0 bases, J lost 9 bases, and 5 bases lay in between. This CDR3 has 10 amino acids. Germline CDR1 GTSNPN, CDR2 SVGIG (reference sequence). DNA for the CDR3: TGTGCCTGGAGTGTACAGAAAGCTTTCTTT. Translation: CAWSVQKAFF.

The rearrangement joins TRBV2 to TRBJ2-2, with 9 positions matching TRBD2. This CDR3 has 15 residues. Trimming took 4 bases from V and 6 from J; bases not matched to a gene: 6. Looked up from germline, CDR1 is SNHLY and CDR2 is FYNNEI. The CDR3 loop reads CASSGMRTSAGELFF. In DNA form, the CDR3 reads TGTGCCAGCAGTGGGATGAGGACTAGCGCCGGGGAGCTGTTTTTT.

Here the CDR3 DNA reads TGTGCCAGCAGCTTAGTTGAGGCCACCTACGAGCAGTACTTC. It codes for CASSLVEATYEQYF. The chain joins TRBV7-9 to TRBJ2-7; no clear D gene. Germline lookup yields CDR1 SEHNR and CDR2 FQNEAQ (reference sequence). The CDR3 spans 14 residues. The V and J ends lost 1 base and 2 bases respectively, with 9 bases between them. The full variable domain, its missing parts supplied by reference TRBV7-9 and TRBJ2-7, is DTGVSQNPRHKITKRGQNVTFRCDPISEHNRLYWYRQTLGQGPEFLTYFQNEAQLEKSRLLSDRFSAERPKGSFSTLEIQRTEQGDSAMYLCASSLVEATYEQYFGPGTRLTVT.

The rearrangement joins TRBV5-1 to TRBJ1-2, with 11 bases that match TRBD1. Germline trimming cut 4 bases from V and 6 bases from J; bases unmatched to any gene: 20. Germline loops: CDR1 SGHRS, CDR2 YFSETQ. The CDR3 runs 19 residues. The CDR3 sequence is CASSPIGDLGTGGVDGYTF. CDR3 coding DNA: TGCGCCAGCAGCCCGATTGGTGACCTAGGGACAGGGGGAGTTGATGGCTACACCTTC. Full variable domain (remainder filled in from reference TRBV5-1 and TRBJ1-2): KAGVTQTPRYLIKTRGQQVTLSCSPISGHRSVSWYQQTPGQGLQFLFEYFSETQRNKGNFPGRFSGRQFSNSRSEMNVSTLELGDSALYLCASSPIGDLGTGGVDGYTFGSGTRLTVV.

J is TRBJ1-2 and V is TRBV7-9, with unresolved D. V was clipped by 1 base and J by 2 bases, with 14 bases between them. This CDR3 has 16 amino acids. In germline, CDR1 is SEHNR, CDR2 FQNEAQ (reference sequence). The chain's CDR3 is CASSLENSPTNYGYTF. CDR3 DNA sequence: TGTGCCAGCAGCTTAGAAAACAGCCCAACCAACTATGGCTACACCTTC.